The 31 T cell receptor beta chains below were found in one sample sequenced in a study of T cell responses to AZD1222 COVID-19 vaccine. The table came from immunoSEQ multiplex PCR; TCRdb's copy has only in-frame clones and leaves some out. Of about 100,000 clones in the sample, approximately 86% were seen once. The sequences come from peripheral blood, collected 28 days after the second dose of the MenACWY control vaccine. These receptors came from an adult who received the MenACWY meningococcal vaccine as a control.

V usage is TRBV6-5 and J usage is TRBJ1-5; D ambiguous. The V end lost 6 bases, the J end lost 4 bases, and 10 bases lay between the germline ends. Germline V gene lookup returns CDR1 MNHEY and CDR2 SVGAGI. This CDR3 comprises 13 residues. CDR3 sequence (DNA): TGTGCCAGCAGCGCAGCGGCAAATCAGCCCCAGCATTTT. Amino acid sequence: CASSAAANQPQHF.

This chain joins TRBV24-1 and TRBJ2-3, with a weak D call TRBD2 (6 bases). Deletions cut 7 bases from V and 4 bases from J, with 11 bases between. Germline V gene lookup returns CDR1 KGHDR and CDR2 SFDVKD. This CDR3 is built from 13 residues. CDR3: CATRGTQSDTQYF. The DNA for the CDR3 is TGTGCCACCAGGGGGACTCAATCAGATACGCAGTATTTT.

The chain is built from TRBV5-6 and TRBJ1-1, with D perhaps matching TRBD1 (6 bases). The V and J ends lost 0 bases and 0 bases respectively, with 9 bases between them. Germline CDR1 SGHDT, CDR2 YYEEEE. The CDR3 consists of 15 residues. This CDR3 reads CASSLVTGVNTEAFF. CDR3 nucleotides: TGTGCCAGCAGCTTGGTGACAGGAGTGAACACTGAAGCTTTCTTT. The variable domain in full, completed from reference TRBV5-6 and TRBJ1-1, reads DAGVTQSPTHLIKTRGQQVTLRCSPKSGHDTVSWYQQALGQGPQFIFQYYEEEERQRGNFPDRFSGHQFPNYSSELNVNALLLGDSALYLCASSLVTGVNTEAFFGQGTRLTVV.

CDR3 DNA sequence: TGTGCCAGCAGCATAGGACCGGACAGGCCCTCGCGGGAGCAGTACTTC. This gives the protein CASSIGPDRPSREQYF. V gene TRBV6-2 or TRBV6-3 combines with J gene TRBJ2-7, with 7 bases identical to TRBD1. Germline V CDR1 and CDR2: MNHEY, SVGEGT. The CDR3 contains 16 residues. V lost 6 bases to trimming and J lost 7 bases; unmatched junction nucleotides: 18.

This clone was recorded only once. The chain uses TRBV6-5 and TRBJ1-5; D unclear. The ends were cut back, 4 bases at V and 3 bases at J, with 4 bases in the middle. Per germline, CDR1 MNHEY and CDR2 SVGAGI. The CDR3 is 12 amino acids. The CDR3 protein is CASSSYNQPQHF. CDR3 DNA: TGTGCCAGCAGTTCCTACAATCAGCCCCAGCATTTT.

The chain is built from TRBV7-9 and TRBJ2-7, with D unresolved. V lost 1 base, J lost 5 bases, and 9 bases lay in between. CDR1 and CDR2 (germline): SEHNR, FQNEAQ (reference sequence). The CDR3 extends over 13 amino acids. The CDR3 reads CASSLDYIDEQYF. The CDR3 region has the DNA TGTGCCAGCAGCTTAGACTACATCGACGAGCAGTACTTC.

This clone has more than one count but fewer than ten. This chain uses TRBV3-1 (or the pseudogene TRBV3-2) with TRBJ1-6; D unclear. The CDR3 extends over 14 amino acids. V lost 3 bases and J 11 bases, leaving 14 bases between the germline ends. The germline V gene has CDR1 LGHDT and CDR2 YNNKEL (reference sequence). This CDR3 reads CASSQRAQLAPLHF. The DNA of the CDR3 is TGTGCCAGCAGCCAGAGGGCTCAGCTAGCACCCCTCCACTTT.

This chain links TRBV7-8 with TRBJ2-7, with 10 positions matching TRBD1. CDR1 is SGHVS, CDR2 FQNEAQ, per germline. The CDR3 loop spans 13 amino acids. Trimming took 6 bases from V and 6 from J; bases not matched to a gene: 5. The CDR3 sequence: CASRHRTGGEQYF. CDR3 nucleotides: TGTGCCAGCAGGCATCGGACAGGGGGCGAGCAGTACTTC.

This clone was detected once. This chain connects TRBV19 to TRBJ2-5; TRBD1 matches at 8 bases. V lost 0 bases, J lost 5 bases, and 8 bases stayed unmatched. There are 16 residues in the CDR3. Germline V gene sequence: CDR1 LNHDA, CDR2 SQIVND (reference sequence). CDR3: CASSIDLGRGLETQYF. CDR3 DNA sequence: TGTGCCAGTAGTATAGATCTGGGCAGGGGGCTGGAGACCCAGTACTTC.

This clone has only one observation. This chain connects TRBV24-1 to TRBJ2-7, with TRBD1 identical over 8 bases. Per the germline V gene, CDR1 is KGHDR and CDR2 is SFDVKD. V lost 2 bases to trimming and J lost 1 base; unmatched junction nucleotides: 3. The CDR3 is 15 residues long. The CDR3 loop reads CATSDSGQGSYEQYF. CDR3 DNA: TGTGCCACCAGTGATTCCGGACAGGGATCCTACGAGCAGTACTTC.

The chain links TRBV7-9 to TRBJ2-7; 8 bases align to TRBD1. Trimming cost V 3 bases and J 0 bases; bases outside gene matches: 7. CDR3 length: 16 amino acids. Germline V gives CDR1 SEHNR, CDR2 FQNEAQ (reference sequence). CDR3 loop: CASSFWRTGTSYEQYF. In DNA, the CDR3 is TGTGCCAGCAGCTTTTGGAGGACAGGGACCTCCTACGAGCAGTACTTC.

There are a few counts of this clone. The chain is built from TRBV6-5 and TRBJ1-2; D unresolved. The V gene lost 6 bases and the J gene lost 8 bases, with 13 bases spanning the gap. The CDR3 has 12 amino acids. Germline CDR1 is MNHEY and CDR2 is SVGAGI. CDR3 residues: CASRGLFPGYTF. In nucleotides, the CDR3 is TGTGCCAGCAGGGGCCTATTCCCCGGCTACACCTTC.

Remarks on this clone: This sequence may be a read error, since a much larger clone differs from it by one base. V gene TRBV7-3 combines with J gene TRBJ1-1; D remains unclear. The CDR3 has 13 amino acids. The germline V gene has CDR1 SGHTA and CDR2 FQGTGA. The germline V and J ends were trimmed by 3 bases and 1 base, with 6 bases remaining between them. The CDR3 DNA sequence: TGTGCCAGCAGCTTCAACAGGAACACTGAAGCTTTCTTT. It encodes CASSFNRNTEAFF.

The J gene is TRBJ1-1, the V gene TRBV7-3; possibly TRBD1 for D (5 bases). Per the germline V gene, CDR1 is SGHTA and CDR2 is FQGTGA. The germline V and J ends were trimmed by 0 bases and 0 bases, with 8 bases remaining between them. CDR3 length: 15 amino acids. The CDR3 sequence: CASSLTGTMNTEAFF. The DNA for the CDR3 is TGTGCCAGCAGCTTAACAGGGACCATGAACACTGAAGCTTTCTTT.

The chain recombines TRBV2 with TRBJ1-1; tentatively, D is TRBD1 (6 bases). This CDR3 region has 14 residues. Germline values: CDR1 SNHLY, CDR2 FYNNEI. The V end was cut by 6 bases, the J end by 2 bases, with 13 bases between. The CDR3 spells CASRVTGINTEAFF. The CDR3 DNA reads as TGTGCCAGCAGGGTCACAGGGATCAACACTGAAGCTTTCTTT.

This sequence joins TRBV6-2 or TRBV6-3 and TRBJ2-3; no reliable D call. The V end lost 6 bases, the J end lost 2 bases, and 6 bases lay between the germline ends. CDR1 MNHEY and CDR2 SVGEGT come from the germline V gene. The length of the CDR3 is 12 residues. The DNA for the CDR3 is TGTGCCAGCAGCGACTCCACAGATACGCAGTATTTT. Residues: CASSDSTDTQYF.

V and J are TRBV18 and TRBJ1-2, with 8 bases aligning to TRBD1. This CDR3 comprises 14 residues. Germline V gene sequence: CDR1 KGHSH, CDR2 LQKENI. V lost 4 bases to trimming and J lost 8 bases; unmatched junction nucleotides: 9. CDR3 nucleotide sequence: TGTGCCAGCTCACTTTCAGACAGGGGCGAAGGCTACACCTTC. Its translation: CASSLSDRGEGYTF.

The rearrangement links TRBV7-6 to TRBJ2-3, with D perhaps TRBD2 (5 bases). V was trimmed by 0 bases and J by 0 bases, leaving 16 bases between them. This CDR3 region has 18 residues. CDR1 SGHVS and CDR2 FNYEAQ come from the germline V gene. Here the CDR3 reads CASSLAGVGLTSTDTQYF. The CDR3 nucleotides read TGTGCCAGCAGCTTAGCCGGGGTCGGACTGACTAGCACAGATACGCAGTATTTT.

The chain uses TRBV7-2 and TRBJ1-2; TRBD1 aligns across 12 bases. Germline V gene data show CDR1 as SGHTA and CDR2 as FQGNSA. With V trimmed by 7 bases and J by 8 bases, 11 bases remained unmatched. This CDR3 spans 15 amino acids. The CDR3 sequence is CASNDRDRGLIGYTF. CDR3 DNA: TGTGCCAGCAACGACCGGGACAGGGGGCTTATCGGCTACACCTTC.

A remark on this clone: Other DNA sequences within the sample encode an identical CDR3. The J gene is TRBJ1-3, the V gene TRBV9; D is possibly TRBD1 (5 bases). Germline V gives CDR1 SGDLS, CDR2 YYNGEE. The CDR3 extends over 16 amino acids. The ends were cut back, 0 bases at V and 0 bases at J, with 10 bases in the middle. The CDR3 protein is CASSVEGRVSGNTIYF. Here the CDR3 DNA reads TGTGCCAGCAGCGTAGAGGGGAGGGTCTCTGGAAACACCATATATTTT.

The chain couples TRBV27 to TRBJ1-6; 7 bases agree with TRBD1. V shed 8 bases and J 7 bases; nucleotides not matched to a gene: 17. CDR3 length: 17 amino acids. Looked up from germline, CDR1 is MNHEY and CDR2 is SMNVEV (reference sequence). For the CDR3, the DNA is TGTGCCAGCGGTGGGGGGTCAGGGGGATTGGAAAATTCACCCCTCCACTTT. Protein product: CASGGGSGGLENSPLHF.

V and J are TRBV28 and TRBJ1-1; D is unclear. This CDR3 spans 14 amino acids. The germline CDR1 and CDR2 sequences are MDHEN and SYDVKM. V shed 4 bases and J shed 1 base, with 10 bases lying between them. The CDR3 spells CASSSILSNTEAFF. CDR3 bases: TGTGCCAGCAGTTCAATCCTCTCGAACACTGAAGCTTTCTTT.

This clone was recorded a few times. The CDR3 here is CASSPGREYEQYF. CDR3 nucleotide sequence: TGTGCCAGCTCACCGGGCCGAGAGTACGAGCAGTACTTC. The chain couples TRBV18 to TRBJ2-7; D gene ambiguous. V lost 3 bases and J 4 bases, leaving 10 bases between the germline ends. CDR1 and CDR2 from the germline V gene are KGHSH and LQKENI. This CDR3 comprises 13 residues. Drawing the rest from reference TRBV18 and TRBJ2-7, the complete variable domain is NAGVMQNPRHLVRRRGQEARLRCSPMKGHSHVYWYRQLPEEGLKFMVYLQKENIIDESGMPKERFSAEFPKEGPSILRIQQVVRGDSAAYFCASSPGREYEQYFGPGTRLTVT.

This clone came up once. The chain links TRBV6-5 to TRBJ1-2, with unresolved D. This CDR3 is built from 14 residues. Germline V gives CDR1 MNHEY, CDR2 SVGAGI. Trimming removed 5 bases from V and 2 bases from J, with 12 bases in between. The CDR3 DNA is TGTGCCAGCAGTCCCCCGTTTGGGAACTATGGCTACACCTTC. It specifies CASSPPFGNYGYTF.

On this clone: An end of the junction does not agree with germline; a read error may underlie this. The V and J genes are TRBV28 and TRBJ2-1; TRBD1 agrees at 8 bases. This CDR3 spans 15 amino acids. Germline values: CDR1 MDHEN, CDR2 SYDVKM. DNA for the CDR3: TGTGCCAGCAGGATGCGGACAGGGACCTATAATGAGCAGTTCTTC. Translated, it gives CASRMRTGTYNEQFF.

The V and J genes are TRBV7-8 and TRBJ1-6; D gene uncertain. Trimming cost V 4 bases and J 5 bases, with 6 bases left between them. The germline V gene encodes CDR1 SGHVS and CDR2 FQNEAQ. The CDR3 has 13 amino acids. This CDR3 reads CASSWADNSPLHF. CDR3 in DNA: TGTGCCAGCAGCTGGGCGGATAATTCACCCCTCCACTTT.

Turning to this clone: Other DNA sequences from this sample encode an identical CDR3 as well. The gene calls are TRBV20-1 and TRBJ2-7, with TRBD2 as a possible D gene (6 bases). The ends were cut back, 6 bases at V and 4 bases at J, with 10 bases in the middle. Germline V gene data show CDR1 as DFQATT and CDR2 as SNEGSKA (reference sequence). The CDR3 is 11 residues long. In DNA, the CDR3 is TGCAGTGCGCGTCGGGGGTACGAGCAGTACTTC. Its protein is CSARRGYEQYF.

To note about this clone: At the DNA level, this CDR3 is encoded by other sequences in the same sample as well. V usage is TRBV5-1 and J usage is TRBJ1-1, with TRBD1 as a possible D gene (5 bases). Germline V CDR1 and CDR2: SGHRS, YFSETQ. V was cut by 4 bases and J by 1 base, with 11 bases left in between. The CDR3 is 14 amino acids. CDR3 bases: TGCGCCAGCAGCGCGGGGACGGGGAACACTGAAGCTTTCTTT. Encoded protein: CASSAGTGNTEAFF.

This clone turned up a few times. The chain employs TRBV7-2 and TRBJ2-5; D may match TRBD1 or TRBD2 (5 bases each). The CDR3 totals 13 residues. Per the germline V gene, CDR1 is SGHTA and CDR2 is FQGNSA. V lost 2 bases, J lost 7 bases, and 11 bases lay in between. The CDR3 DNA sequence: TGTGCCAGCAGCTTATGGGGGATTGGGACCCAGTACTTC. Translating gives CASSLWGIGTQYF.

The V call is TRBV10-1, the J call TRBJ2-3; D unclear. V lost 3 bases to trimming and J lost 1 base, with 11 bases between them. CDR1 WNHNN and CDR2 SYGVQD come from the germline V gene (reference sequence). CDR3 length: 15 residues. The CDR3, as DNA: TGCGCCAGCAGTGATCCTAGTTTCGGCACAGATACGCAGTATTTT. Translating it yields CASSDPSFGTDTQYF.

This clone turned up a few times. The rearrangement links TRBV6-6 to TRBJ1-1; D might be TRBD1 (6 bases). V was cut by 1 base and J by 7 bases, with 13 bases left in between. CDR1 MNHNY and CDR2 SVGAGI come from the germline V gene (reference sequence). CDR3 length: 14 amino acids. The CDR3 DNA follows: TGTGCCAGCAGTTACTTCAGGGGACCAGGTGAAGCTTTCTTT. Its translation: CASSYFRGPGEAFF.